The clone carrying this T cell receptor (beta chain) was observed once. What it binds is not known. Isolation of PBMCs gave at least 6.5 million cells per sample. The data derive from a study of blood T cells in healthy people across ages. Study-level points and caveats: Both higher diversity and more naive CD4+ cells marked long-lived donors when set against aged donors. Researchers said unsorted PBMCs prevented a conclusive naive versus antigen-experienced comparison. Age showed a roughly linear inverse relationship with TCR beta diversity per million T cells.

A J-beta primer mix and a sample-barcoded 5' primer were used in a second PCR of roughly 6 to 11 cycles. TCRdb re-analysed the 5' RACE reads in MiXCR, keeping a single row per CDR3 protein. Here the sample spans around 1,100,000 distinct CDR3 sequences, 35% to 40% being singletons. The CDR3 has 13 residues. Germline V gives CDR1 SGHNT, CDR2 YYREEE (reference sequence). V was trimmed by 2 bases and J by 3 bases, leaving 9 bases between them. The V and J genes are TRBV5-4 and TRBJ2-7, with D uncertain. The specimen sequenced was blood. The sequence was collected from a man aged 18 to 29 in good health. The CDR3 loop reads CASSFSGYYEQYF. CDR3 bases: TGTGCCAGCAGCTTCTCCGGGTACTACGAGCAGTACTTC.